This entry describes one T cell receptor (beta chain). No antigen is known for it. The data were obtained in a study of cytomegalovirus exposure and HLA in healthy donors. Whole-study findings and limits: Reportedly, cytomegalovirus status was diagnosed with high sensitivity and specificity. Later work showed greater clonal expansion in HLA-associated TCR beta chains than in equally common others.

The PCR employed 60 Vbeta primers together with 13 Jbeta primers. Here immunoSEQ multiplex PCR was the method, and the copy in TCRdb shows in-frame clones only, minus some. The data contain about 200,000 clones, approximately 80% of them singletons. Germline CDR1 is SGHTA and CDR2 is FQGNSA. V lost 10 bases and J 3 bases, leaving 20 bases between the germline ends. The CDR3 spans 15 residues. The TCR sequence derives from a man aged 45-60 years in good health and CMV-seronegative. Sequences were obtained from PBMCs. The J gene is TRBJ2-3, the V gene TRBV7-2; D is possibly TRBD1 (6 bases). In DNA, the CDR3 is TGTGCCACCCAAATTACAGGGATGCGGACAGATACGCAGTATTTT. Translated, it gives CATQITGMRTDTQYF.